The 30 T cell receptor beta chains reported below all come from one sample, sequenced in a study of tumor-infiltrating lymphocytes in primary liver carcinoma. TCR beta cDNA came from about 500 ng total RNA, primed with a constant-region primer. Three nested multiplex PCR rounds, a slightly modified ARM-PCR method, built the TCR beta libraries. Two initial PCR rounds of roughly 10 cycles each paired TRBV1-TRBV30 forward primers with a C-beta reverse primer. TCRdb used MiXCR to reprocess the multiplex PCR reads, holding one entry per CDR3 protein. Here the sample spans roughly 120,000 distinct CDR3 sequences, around 64% being singletons. The roughly 19-33 mg bulk tissue piece was not sorted before simultaneous RNA and DNA extraction. The sequenced sample consisted of liver tumor tissue from sampling region 3. The subset: tumor region T3, left-lateral pole. These receptors originate from a woman in her sixties or seventies with primary liver carcinoma and hepatitis B virus infection.

The J gene is TRBJ2-7, the V gene TRBV12-3 or TRBV12-4; D remains unclear. The length of the CDR3 is 14 residues. Trimming cost V 5 bases and J 3 bases, with 14 bases left between them. The CDR3 sequence is CASSPARHFYEQYF. Written as DNA, the CDR3 is TGTGCCAGCAGTCCGGCCCGACATTTCTACGAGCAGTACTTC.

This clonotype was seen only a few times. V and J are TRBV28 and TRBJ2-1; TRBD1 aligns across 7 bases. The CDR3 spans 16 residues. Germline V gene data show CDR1 as MDHEN and CDR2 as SYDVKM. The ends lost 4 bases at V and 0 bases at J; junction bases unmatched: 6. In nucleotides, the CDR3 is TGTGCCAGCAGTTCCTACGACAGGGTCTCCTACAATGAGCAGTTCTTC. Its translation: CASSSYDRVSYNEQFF.

In regard to this clonotype: Given a much more abundant clone one base away, this may be a read error. V is TRBV6-1 and J is TRBJ2-1, with D perhaps matching TRBD1 (5 bases). Per the germline V gene, CDR1 is MNHNS and CDR2 is SASEGT. V lost 0 bases and J lost 4, with 10 bases in between. The CDR3 is 15 residues long. The CDR3 coding sequence is TGTGCCAGCAGTGAAGCAGGGGTCACATACAATGAGCAGTTCTTC. Its translation is CASSEAGVTYNEQFF.

Only a few counts were recorded for this clonotype. An end of the junction differs from the germline gene, which may be a read error. The chain joins TRBV11-2 to TRBJ2-6; possible D gene TRBD1, 5 bases. This CDR3 has 14 residues. CDR1 is SGHAT and CDR2 is FQNNGV in the germline V gene. DNA of the CDR3: TGTGCCAGCAGCTCAGCCTCTGGGGCCAGCGTCCTGACTTTC. Translated: CASSSASGASVLTF.

V usage is TRBV11-2 and J usage is TRBJ1-1; D might be TRBD1 (5 bases). Germline-derived CDR1 and CDR2 are SGHAT and FQNNGV. Trimming removed 5 bases from V and 7 bases from J, with 35 bases in between. This CDR3 region has 20 residues. This CDR3 reads CASSPHQHGHLRFWDYEAFF. The CDR3 DNA is TGTGCCAGCAGCCCACATCAGCATGGACATCTTCGCTTTTGGGACTATGAAGCTTTCTTT.

For this clonotype: The junction shows a germline mismatch at one end, possibly a read error. The genes are TRBV28 and TRBJ2-2; D is possibly TRBD1 (5 bases). This CDR3 region has 14 residues. Looked up from germline, CDR1 is MDHEN and CDR2 is SYDVKM. CDR3 protein: CASRYIQGTWELFF. CDR3 sequence (DNA): TGCGCCAGCAGATATATTCAGGGCACCTGGGAGCTGTTTTTT.

The V call is TRBV6-1, the J call TRBJ2-5; D call uncertain. The CDR3 length is 13 residues. V dropped 4 bases and J dropped 2 bases, with 8 bases sitting between them. CDR1 is MNHNS and CDR2 is SASEGT in the germline V gene. This CDR3 is CASSVLAQETQYF. In DNA form, the CDR3 reads TGTGCCAGCAGTGTTCTTGCTCAAGAGACCCAGTACTTC.

Notes on this clonotype: Without the conserved terminal phenylalanine or tryptophan, this CDR3 likely stems from a read error. The DNA is left out, because the CDR3 cannot be placed on it with certainty; the CDR3 is given as TCRdb lists it. The chain employs TRBV6-1 and TRBJ2-7. The CDR3 length is 14 residues, termini included. The germline CDR1 and CDR2 sequences are MNHNS and SASEGT. The CDR3 reads CASSEGPIGVFKYI.

A word on this clonotype: Its ends do not fully match the called genes, so a read error is possible. V gene TRBV12-3 or TRBV12-4 combines with J gene TRBJ2-3; tentatively, D is TRBD2 (6 bases). This CDR3 has 15 residues. In DNA form, the CDR3 reads TGTGCCAGCAGTTTCGGAGGGCTCGGCACATATACGCAATATTTT. Its translation: CASSFGGLGTYTQYF.

This clonotype was observed a few times. J is TRBJ1-2 and V is TRBV25-1, with 7 positions matching TRBD1. V lost 5 bases, J lost 8 bases, and 2 bases stayed unmatched. Germline V gene data show CDR1 as MGHDK and CDR2 as SYGVNS. CDR3 length: 11 residues. CDR3 sequence: CASSRGHGYTF. As DNA, the CDR3 is TGTGCCAGCAGTAGGGGGCACGGCTACACCTTC.

This clonotype was counted ten times or more. The V call is TRBV6-5, the J call TRBJ2-7; D might be TRBD2 (5 bases). Trimming shortened V by 6 bases and J by 9 bases, and 18 bases separated the two germline ends. The CDR3 has 13 residues. Germline V CDR1 and CDR2: MNHEY, SVGAGI. This chain's CDR3 is CASSPIDRRGQYF. In nucleotides, the CDR3 is TGTGCCAGCAGCCCGATCGACCGTCGGGGGCAGTACTTC.

By sample fraction, this clonotype is medium-sized (0.01 to 0.1%). The J gene is TRBJ2-1, the V gene TRBV11-1; 8 nucleotides line up with TRBD2. The ends lost 1 base at V and 13 bases at J; junction bases unmatched: 9. Germline CDR1 SGHAT, CDR2 FQDESV (reference sequence). The CDR3 consists of 14 residues. The CDR3 nucleotides are TGTGCCAGCAGCTTAGACGGGGGGGGGGAAAAACAGTTCTTC. This codes for CASSLDGGGEKQFF.

The chain employs TRBV9 and TRBJ1-1; D call uncertain. In germline, CDR1 is SGDLS, CDR2 YYNGEE. CDR3 size: 12 residues. V was cut by 4 bases and J by 4 bases, with 8 bases left in between. CDR3 region: CASSPVATEAFF. The DNA of the CDR3 is TGTGCCAGCAGCCCCGTAGCCACTGAAGCTTTCTTT.

On this clonotype itself: One end of the junction does not line up with germline, which may come from a read error. This rearrangement joins TRBV11-2 to TRBJ2-3; D remains ambiguous. The V gene's germline CDR1 is SGHAT and CDR2 FQNNGV. The CDR3 has 17 residues. CDR3 amino acids: CANSPNRESWLGDTQYF. In nucleotides, the CDR3 is TGTGCCAACAGCCCGAATCGCGAGAGCTGGTTAGGGGATACGCAGTATTTT.

On this clonotype itself: This sequence may be a read error, since a much larger clone differs from it by one base. The chain couples TRBV12-3 or TRBV12-4 to TRBJ2-7; D not certain. This CDR3 spans 12 amino acids. The CDR3 bases are TGTACCAGCAGGTTCAGCTCCTACGAGCAGTACTTC. It is translated as CTSRFSSYEQYF.

On this clonotype itself: An end of the junction does not agree with germline; a read error may underlie this. The chain uses TRBV11-1 and TRBJ2-7; D is possibly TRBD2 (6 bases). Germline assignment: CDR1 SGHAT and CDR2 FQDESV (reference sequence). This CDR3 region has 15 residues. The CDR3 DNA reads as TGCGCCAGCAGCACATCCCGGGACTCCTCCTACGAGCAGTACTTC. It translates to CASSTSRDSSYEQYF.

The gene calls are TRBV29-1 and TRBJ2-3, with TRBD2 as a possible D gene (6 bases). Germline V lookup: CDR1 SQVTM, CDR2 ANQGSEA. The CDR3 sequence is 14 residues long. The CDR3 is CRVRTSQLSGEQYF. The CDR3 DNA reads as TGCAGGGTCAGGACCTCGCAATTGTCGGGGGAGCAGTATTTT.

This clonotype is a singleton in its sample. The CDR3 sequence: CASSCSGRGTGELFF. Here the CDR3 DNA reads TGCGCCAGCAGCTGCAGCGGGAGGGGGACCGGGGAGCTGTTTTTT. The chain links TRBV5-1 to TRBJ2-2; TRBD2 matches 10 bases. The CDR3 totals 15 residues. CDR1 and CDR2 from the germline V gene are SGHRS and YFSETQ. The V gene end was trimmed by 3 bases and the J gene end by 5 bases; junction bases not matched to a gene: 4.

Comments on this clonotype: The junction does not match germline at one end; this may be a read error. The chain employs TRBV11-2 and TRBJ2-1, with a tentative D call TRBD2 (5 bases). The CDR3 contains 15 residues. Germline-derived CDR1 and CDR2 are SGHAT and FQNNGV. CDR3 protein: CARSLGGGSIGEQFF. The DNA of the CDR3 is TGTGCCAGGAGCTTAGGAGGAGGAAGTATCGGTGAGCAGTTCTTC.

This clonotype was recorded at least ten times. The CDR3 loop is CASSSHGTAKNIQYF. The CDR3 bases are TGTGCCAGCAGTTCCCACGGGACAGCCAAAAACATTCAGTACTTC. V usage is TRBV28 and J usage is TRBJ2-4; either TRBD1 or TRBD2 may supply D (5 bases each). The CDR3 has 15 residues. From germline, CDR1 is MDHEN and CDR2 SYDVKM. V shed 4 bases and J shed 0 bases, with 10 bases lying between them.

A word on this clonotype: Since the CDR3 does not end with the conserved phenylalanine or tryptophan, this likely comes from a read error. V gene TRBV12-3 or TRBV12-4 combines with J gene TRBJ2-3; 12 bases match TRBD2. CDR3 size: 16 residues. CDR3 bases: TGCGCCAGCAGGAAGAGACTAGCGGGGGTCACAGATACGCAGTATTTG. Its translation is CASRKRLAGVTDTQYL.

The V gene is TRBV6-6, the J gene TRBJ2-4; D tentatively fits TRBD1 or TRBD2 (5 bases each). The germline V gene encodes CDR1 MNHNY and CDR2 SVGAGI (reference sequence). The CDR3 is made up of 14 amino acids. V was shortened by 8 bases and J by 9 bases, with 20 bases between the two germline ends. In nucleotides, the CDR3 is TGTGCCAGCGTCCCAGGGAGAGCGGTAAGCATTCAGTACTTC. Translating gives CASVPGRAVSIQYF.

There are many counts of this clonotype. The V call is TRBV7-8, the J call TRBJ2-3; no clear D. Germline values: CDR1 SGHVS, CDR2 FQNEAQ. With 2 bases removed from V and 0 bases from J, the gap between germline ends came to 6 bases. This CDR3 has 14 amino acids. In nucleotides, the CDR3 is TGTGCCAGCAGCTTACCATACAGCACAGATACGCAGTATTTT. It is translated as CASSLPYSTDTQYF.

A single count supports this clonotype. One junction end does not reproduce the germline sequence, and a read error may be involved. This sequence joins TRBV12-3 or TRBV12-4 and TRBJ2-1; 10 bases are a match to TRBD2. The CDR3 is 13 residues long. CDR3 sequence (DNA): TGTGCCAGCGGTTTAACTAGCGGGACCTGGCAGTTCTTC. Its translation is CASGLTSGTWQFF.

The chain is built from TRBV7-3 and TRBJ1-2, with D maybe TRBD1 (6 bases). The CDR3 sequence is 14 residues long. Trimming cost V 0 bases and J 5 bases, with 10 bases left between them. The germline CDR1 and CDR2 sequences are SGHTA and FQGTGA. The CDR3 loop reads CASSLTQGVYGYTF. CDR3 coding DNA: TGTGCCAGCAGCTTAACACAGGGAGTGTATGGCTACACCTTC.

Regarding this clonotype: At one boundary the junction diverges from the germline segment, which might be a read error. This chain connects TRBV11-2 to TRBJ2-7; TRBD2 agrees at 7 bases. This CDR3 is built from 13 residues. Per the germline V gene, CDR1 is SGHAT and CDR2 is FQNNGV. CDR3 in DNA: TGTGCCGGCAGCTTAACTAGCGAGAGCGAGCAGTGCTTC. It translates to CAGSLTSESEQCF.

This clonotype appeared many times. The chain combines TRBV5-4 with TRBJ1-1; D is uncertain. This CDR3 comprises 14 residues. Looked up from germline, CDR1 is SGHNT and CDR2 is YYREEE (reference sequence). V shed 2 bases and J shed 0 bases, with 8 bases lying between them. The CDR3 is CASSFYSLNTEAFF. Here the CDR3 DNA reads TGTGCCAGCAGCTTTTACAGCTTGAACACTGAAGCTTTCTTT.

Comments on this clonotype: A read error may explain this, as a much larger clone is one base away. The CDR3 carries no conserved terminal phenylalanine or tryptophan, so it likely arises from a read error. This rearrangement joins TRBV11-2 to TRBJ2-3; 10 nucleotides agree with TRBD2. There are 16 residues in the CDR3. The junction had 9 bases not matched to a gene; V was cut back by 4 bases and J by 5 bases. The V gene's germline CDR1 is SGHAT and CDR2 FQNNGV. CDR3: CASSSGTSAKVDTQYS. CDR3 nucleotide sequence: TGTGCCAGCAGCTCCGGGACTAGCGCCAAGGTAGATACGCAGTATTCT.

Of note for this clonotype: One end of the junction does not line up with germline, which may come from a read error. The chain couples TRBV7-8 to TRBJ1-5; possible D gene TRBD1, 5 bases. Germline V gives CDR1 SGHVS, CDR2 FQNEAQ. CDR3 length: 15 amino acids. As DNA, the CDR3 is TGTGCCAGGAGCTTAGGGGCAGTTACCAATCAGCCCCAGCATTTT. Translation gives CARSLGAVTNQPQHF.

A note on this clonotype: This may arise from a read error, as a much more abundant clone is one base away. The rearrangement links TRBV11-2 to TRBJ1-1; D is unclear. The CDR3 consists of 13 residues. Germline V CDR1 and CDR2: SGHAT, FQNNGV. CDR3 DNA: TGTGCCAGCGGCTTCAAGAGGAACACTGAAGCTTTCTTT. Translating it yields CASGFKRNTEAFF.